The rows below give T cell receptor beta chains drawn from one sample of a study of cytomegalovirus exposure and HLA in healthy donors. The method was immunoSEQ multiplex PCR; TCRdb's version includes in-frame clones alone and lacks a portion of them. This sample contains some 83,000 clones. Sequencing was done on a sample of PBMCs. The source of these receptors is a woman in her 30s in good health and CMV-seronegative. CDR3s include the opening cysteine and the closing phenylalanine or tryptophan. A D gene is named only where the DNA matches it firmly.

v_gene	j_gene	d_gene	CDR3aa	CDR3nt
TRBV29-1	TRBJ2-3	NA	CSVRPGTDTQYF	TGCAGCGTCCGCCCAGGGACAGATACGCAGTATTTT
TRBV28	TRBJ1-4	TRBD1	CASSLAQGVANEKLFF	TGTGCCAGCAGTTTAGCACAGGGGGTGGCTAATGAAAAACTGTTTTTT
TRBV28	TRBJ1-2	NA	CASNGQSYGYTF	TGTGCCAGCAACGGACAGTCCTATGGCTACACCTTC
TRBV30	TRBJ1-2	NA	CAQGRDYGYTF	TGTGCCCAGGGGAGGGACTATGGCTACACCTTC
TRBV5-6	TRBJ2-1	NA	CASSRSGSGQYNEQFF	TGTGCCAGCAGCCGCTCGGGTAGCGGACAATACAATGAGCAGTTCTTC
TRBV11-2	TRBJ1-1	NA	CASSARGGRTNTEAFF	TGTGCCAGCAGCGCCCGGGGGGGGCGAACGAACACTGAAGCTTTCTTT
TRBV2	TRBJ2-5	TRBD2	CASRASGGQETQYF	TGTGCCAGCAGGGCTAGCGGGGGTCAAGAGACCCAGTACTTC
TRBV30	TRBJ2-3	NA	CAWSAGTDTQYF	TGTGCCTGGAGCGCAGGGACAGATACGCAGTATTTT
TRBV4-2	TRBJ1-1	NA	CASSQDNRFTEAFF	TGTGCCAGCAGCCAAGATAATCGGTTCACTGAAGCTTTCTTT
TRBV19	TRBJ2-7	NA	CASSMSLAYEQYF	TGTGCCAGTAGTATGTCCCTTGCCTACGAGCAGTACTTC
TRBV5-1	TRBJ1-1	NA	CASSLNMNTEAFF	TGCGCCAGCAGCCTAAATATGAACACTGAAGCTTTCTTT
TRBV6-1	TRBJ1-6	NA	CASSEGEFLRPLHF	TGTGCCAGCAGTGAGGGAGAGTTCCTTAGACCCCTCCACTTT
TRBV7-2	TRBJ2-7	TRBD2	CASSLAPSGGADYEQYF	TGTGCCAGCAGCTTGGCACCGAGCGGGGGGGCAGACTACGAGCAGTACTTC
TRBV5-6	TRBJ2-1	NA	CASSLVPTRSNEQFF	TGTGCCAGCAGCTTGGTTCCGACTAGATCCAATGAGCAGTTCTTC
TRBV13	TRBJ2-7	TRBD1	CASSLRGQGYDEQYF	TGTGCCAGCAGCTTACGTGGACAGGGTTACGACGAGCAGTACTTC
TRBV15	TRBJ1-1	NA	CATSSQNTEAFF	TGTGCCACCAGTTCACAGAACACTGAAGCTTTCTTT
TRBV5-5	TRBJ2-7	TRBD1	CASSRDRGTYEQYF	TGTGCCAGCAGTCGGGACAGGGGGACCTACGAGCAGTACTTC
TRBV30	TRBJ1-1	TRBD1	CALGGQGITEAFF	TGTGCCCTAGGGGGACAGGGAATCACTGAAGCTTTCTTT
TRBV30	TRBJ2-1	TRBD1	CAWSPRHRGDHEQFF	TGTGCCTGGAGTCCACGTCACAGGGGGGATCATGAGCAGTTCTTC
TRBV30	TRBJ2-7	NA	CAWSAGTYSSYEQYF	TGTGCCTGGAGCGCGGGGACTTACTCTTCCTACGAGCAGTACTTC
TRBV27	TRBJ2-3	TRBD2	CASSRLAGLRGDTQYF	TGTGCCAGCAGTCGATTAGCGGGACTCAGGGGAGATACGCAGTATTTT
TRBV30	TRBJ1-1	TRBD1	CAWSVRGGWGMNTEAFF	TGTGCCTGGAGTGTACGAGGGGGCTGGGGTATGAACACTGAAGCTTTCTTT
TRBV18	TRBJ2-7	NA	CASSSDSYEQYF	TGTGCCAGCTCATCAGACTCCTACGAGCAGTACTTC
TRBV30	TRBJ1-4	NA	CAGQGRVTTNEKLFF	TGTGCCGGGCAGGGCAGGGTGACAACTAATGAAAAACTGTTTTTT
TRBV27	TRBJ2-7	NA	CASSPQTVSYGQYF	TGTGCCAGCAGCCCACAGACGGTTTCCTACGGGCAGTACTTC
TRBV6-5	TRBJ1-1	TRBD1	CASSRDRGFNTEAFF	TGTGCCAGCAGCCGGGACAGGGGATTTAACACTGAAGCTTTCTTT
TRBV13	TRBJ2-1	TRBD1	CASSWTGGNEQFF	TGTGCCAGCAGTTGGACAGGGGGAAATGAGCAGTTCTTC
TRBV6-1	TRBJ1-4	TRBD1	CASSPGQGNEKLFF	TGTGCCAGCAGCCCGGGACAGGGAAATGAAAAACTGTTTTTT
TRBV6-1	TRBJ1-2	NA	CASRGTGRPTYTF	TGTGCCAGTAGAGGAACAGGGCGGCCCACCTACACCTTC
TRBV7-9	TRBJ2-2	TRBD2	CASSWGGTGELFF	TGTGCCAGCAGCTGGGGGGGCACCGGGGAGCTGTTTTTT
TRBV30	TRBJ2-7	TRBD2	CDWSSGSGYEQYF	TGTGACTGGTCTAGCGGGAGCGGCTACGAGCAGTACTTC
TRBV7-2	TRBJ1-4	TRBD1	CASSPRDRNEKLFF	TGTGCCAGCAGCCCGCGGGACAGGAATGAAAAACTGTTTTTT
TRBV5-4	TRBJ2-4	TRBD2	CASSLAGGRNIQYF	TGTGCCAGCAGCTTGGCGGGGGGGAGGAACATTCAGTACTTC
TRBV10-3	TRBJ2-5	TRBD2	CAISDGTSQETQYF	TGTGCCATCAGTGATGGGACTAGCCAAGAGACCCAGTACTTC
TRBV15	TRBJ1-2	NA	CATSRVERVHGYTF	TGTGCCACCAGCAGAGTAGAGAGGGTTCATGGCTACACCTTC
TRBV5-1	TRBJ2-5	NA	CASAGQGEETQYF	TGCGCCAGCGCTGGGCAGGGCGAAGAGACCCAGTACTTC
TRBV7-9	TRBJ2-1	NA	CASSLAGQGNEQFF	TGTGCCAGCAGCTTAGCCGGCCAGGGGAATGAGCAGTTCTTC
TRBV5-1	TRBJ2-7	NA	CASSLGGTYEQYF	TGCGCCAGCAGCTTAGGCGGGACTTACGAGCAGTACTTC
TRBV4-1	TRBJ1-4	TRBD1	CASSPATGVGEKLFF	TGCGCCAGCAGCCCCGCAACAGGGGTTGGGGAAAAACTGTTTTTT
TRBV6-5	TRBJ2-1	TRBD2	CASSGRFSDEQFF	TGTGCCAGCAGCGGGAGGTTCAGCGATGAGCAGTTCTTC
TRBV13	TRBJ1-1	NA	CASSTARQAHTEAFF	TGTGCCAGCAGCACAGCCCGTCAAGCTCACACTGAAGCTTTCTTT
TRBV7-9	TRBJ1-2	NA	CASSLNAGNYGYTF	TGTGCCAGCAGCTTAAACGCCGGGAACTATGGCTACACCTTC
TRBV30	TRBJ1-5	TRBD1	CAWNEGQRDQPQHF	TGTGCCTGGAACGAGGGACAGCGGGATCAGCCCCAGCATTTT
TRBV4-2	TRBJ2-3	TRBD2	CASSQGLAGPQRTDTQYF	TGTGCCAGCAGCCAAGGTCTAGCGGGGCCCCAACGCACAGATACGCAGTATTTT
TRBV18	TRBJ2-7	NA	CASSQAGNNEQYF	TGTGCCAGCTCGCAAGCAGGTAACAACGAGCAGTACTTC
TRBV10-3	TRBJ1-2	NA	CAISKTGFGYTF	TGTGCCATCAGTAAGACAGGTTTTGGCTACACCTTC
TRBV4-2	TRBJ1-6	TRBD1	CASSQTRTGNNSPLHF	TGTGCCAGCAGCCAAACCCGGACAGGGAATAATTCACCCCTCCACTTT
TRBV29-1	TRBJ1-2	NA	CSVDELLSNGYTF	TGCAGCGTTGACGAACTCTTATCAAATGGCTACACCTTC
TRBV7-9	TRBJ2-3	NA	CASSLGANTQYF	TGTGCCAGCAGCTTAGGGGCCAATACGCAGTATTTT
TRBV6-5	TRBJ2-7	TRBD2	CASSSIAGGAYEQYF	TGTGCCAGCAGTTCCATAGCGGGAGGGGCCTACGAGCAGTACTTC
TRBV30	TRBJ2-3	NA	CAWSGRFADFTDTQYF	TGTGCCTGGAGTGGAAGATTCGCGGACTTTACAGATACGCAGTATTTT
TRBV6-6	TRBJ1-5	NA	CASTPRGSYNQPQHF	TGTGCCAGCACCCCCCGGGGGAGCTACAATCAGCCCCAGCATTTT
TRBV2	TRBJ1-5	NA	CASSFPGTQNQPQHF	TGTGCCAGCAGTTTTCCCGGGACTCAAAATCAGCCCCAGCATTTT